The clone carrying this T cell receptor (beta chain) was recorded once. This record comes from a study of blood T cell repertoires in COVID-19. Study-level background: In each case, the material was cDNA or gDNA derived from T cells, B-cell-depleted T cells, or PBMCs.

The junction had 10 bases not matched to a gene; V was cut back by 2 bases and J by 10 bases. The germline V gene has CDR1 SGHTS and CDR2 YDEGEE. The CDR3 is made up of 16 amino acids. Clones were read by immunoSEQ multiplex PCR, and TCRdb kept only the in-frame ones, dropping some. Among about 120,000 clones, approximately 74% were seen once, and the ten largest hold roughly 5.5%. The chain carries TRBV5-8 and TRBJ1-6; 9 positions agree with TRBD1. Input material: peripheral blood. This sequence originates from a man aged 55 to 69 with acute or convalescent COVID-19. CDR3 amino acids: CASSFVGGTGNSPLHF. DNA of the CDR3: TGTGCCAGCAGCTTCGTCGGCGGGACAGGGAACTCACCCCTCCACTTT.